The 30 T cell receptor beta chains given below trace back to one sample, sequenced in a study of blood T cell repertoires in COVID-19. The repertoire was sequenced with immunoSEQ multiplex PCR; TCRdb's copy has only in-frame clones and lacks some. The sample records around 250,000 clones, around 84% being singletons. Sequencing was carried out using PBMCs or T cells enriched from blood (not recorded which). The receptors originated from a man aged 35-49 years who had been exposed to COVID-19.

V is TRBV24-1 and J is TRBJ2-1; 11 bases are shared with TRBD2. From germline, CDR1 is KGHDR and CDR2 SFDVKD. The trim removed 5 bases at V and 1 base at J, leaving 3 bases unmatched. The CDR3 covers 16 residues. As DNA, the CDR3 is TGTGCCACCAGTGGGACTAGCGGGCAATCCTACAATGAGCAGTTCTTC. Residues: CATSGTSGQSYNEQFF.

The chain links TRBV19 to TRBJ1-5; D is unclear. Germline-derived CDR1 and CDR2 are LNHDA and SQIVND (reference sequence). The CDR3 has 13 residues. V was clipped by 2 bases and J by 5 bases, with 7 bases between them. The CDR3 nucleotides read TGTGCCAGTAGTATAATGAGGGATCAGCCCCAGCATTTT. Its protein is CASSIMRDQPQHF.

V is TRBV7-3 and J is TRBJ2-7; D is undetermined. With 2 bases removed from V and 7 bases from J, the gap between germline ends came to 12 bases. The CDR3 extends over 13 amino acids. Germline CDR1 and CDR2: SGHTA and FQGTGA. CDR3 coding DNA: TGTGCCAGCAGCTTAGATACGGCAGGAGAGCAGTACTTC. Translating it yields CASSLDTAGEQYF. Supplemented by reference TRBV7-3 and TRBJ2-7, the full variable domain reads GAGVSQTPSNKVTEKGKYVELRCDPISGHTALYWYRQSLGQGPEFLIYFQGTGAADDSGLPNDRFFAVRPEGSVSTLKIQRTERGDSAVYLCASSLDTAGEQYFGPGTRLTVT.

The chain combines TRBV12-3 or TRBV12-4 with TRBJ1-2, with 11 nucleotides matching TRBD1. V lost 6 bases and J lost 6; bases outside the gene matches: 3. The CDR3 extends over 13 amino acids. The CDR3 bases are TGTGCCAGCAGGAGGGGACAGGGGGATGGCTACACCTTC. This gives the protein CASRRGQGDGYTF.

The rearrangement links TRBV27 to TRBJ1-5, with D possibly matching TRBD1 (5 bases). The CDR3 runs to 14 residues. Germline V gene lookup returns CDR1 MNHEY and CDR2 SMNVEV (reference sequence). Trimming cost V 8 bases and J 2 bases, with 13 bases left between them. The CDR3 bases are TGTGCCAGCTCAGGGTTAAGTGGCAATCAGCCCCAGCATTTT. Its protein is CASSGLSGNQPQHF.

The V call is TRBV29-1, the J call TRBJ2-7; tentatively, D is TRBD2 (5 bases). Trimming took off 5 bases at V and 3 bases at J, with 14 bases between the two ends. CDR3 length: 13 residues. Germline CDR1 SQVTM, CDR2 ANQGSEA. CDR3 region: CSVLGLGVYEQYF. The CDR3 DNA reads as TGCAGCGTTCTGGGCCTCGGGGTCTACGAGCAGTACTTC.

This sequence joins TRBV3-1 (or the pseudogene TRBV3-2) and TRBJ2-5; 7 nucleotides match TRBD2. With 5 bases clipped from V and 7 bases from J, the junction kept 1 base outside the gene matches. The CDR3 consists of 11 residues. CDR1 LGHDT and CDR2 YNNKEL come from the germline V gene (reference sequence). This CDR3 reads CASSTGGTQYF. In DNA form, the CDR3 reads TGTGCCAGCAGCACGGGAGGGACCCAGTACTTC.

This clone has more than one count but fewer than ten. The rearrangement joins TRBV19 to TRBJ1-2; TRBD1 matches 9 bases. With V trimmed by 9 bases and J by 4 bases, 12 bases remained unmatched. Germline V gene sequence: CDR1 LNHDA, CDR2 SQIVND (reference sequence). The CDR3 consists of 15 residues. This chain's CDR3 is CASWDNRDRAYGYTF. The CDR3 nucleotides read TGTGCCAGCTGGGATAACCGGGACAGGGCCTATGGCTACACCTTC. The whole variable domain, remainder taken from reference TRBV19 and TRBJ1-2, is DGGITQSPKYLFRKEGQNVTLSCEQNLNHDAMYWYRQDPGQGLRLIYYSQIVNDFQKGDIAEGYSVSREKKESFPLTVTSAQKNPTAFYLCASWDNRDRAYGYTFGSGTRLTVV.

V and J are TRBV7-8 and TRBJ1-1; no clear D. This CDR3 is built from 14 residues. The V end was cut by 2 bases, the J end by 0 bases, with 7 bases between. CDR1 and CDR2 (germline): SGHVS, FQNEAQ. The CDR3 loop reads CASSLFDMNTEAFF. As DNA, the CDR3 is TGTGCCAGCAGCTTATTCGACATGAACACTGAAGCTTTCTTT. Using reference TRBV7-8 and TRBJ1-1 for the parts outside the CDR3, the full variable domain is GAGVSQSPRYKVAKRGQDVALRCDPISGHVSLFWYQQALGQGPEFLTYFQNEAQLDKSGLPSDRFFAERPEGSVSTLKIQRTQQEDSAVYLCASSLFDMNTEAFFGQGTRLTVV.

V usage is TRBV6-5 and J usage is TRBJ1-1; D is unclear. This CDR3 spans 13 amino acids. Germline-derived CDR1 and CDR2 are MNHEY and SVGAGI. The V end lost 8 bases, the J end lost 3 bases, and 13 bases lay between the germline ends. Here the CDR3 DNA reads TGTGCCAGCGCATCGGGGTATCACACTGAAGCTTTCTTT. Amino acid sequence: CASASGYHTEAFF.

This clone was counted once. The chain recombines TRBV2 with TRBJ1-1; the match to TRBD1 covers 7 bases. The CDR3 is made up of 15 amino acids. Germline V CDR1 and CDR2: SNHLY, FYNNEI. Trimming cost V 5 bases and J 1 base; bases outside gene matches: 7. The CDR3 reads CASSLSGQPNTEAFF. CDR3 DNA sequence: TGTGCCAGCAGTCTTTCGGGACAGCCGAACACTGAAGCTTTCTTT.

CDR3 loop: CASSLGIVSPEAFF. The DNA of the CDR3 is TGTGCCAGCAGCTTAGGTATAGTTAGTCCTGAAGCTTTCTTT. The chain links TRBV11-2 to TRBJ1-1; D is unclear. V was cut by 1 base and J by 6 bases, with 12 bases left in between. The germline V gene has CDR1 SGHAT and CDR2 FQNNGV. The CDR3 loop spans 14 amino acids.

The rearrangement joins TRBV11-2 to TRBJ1-1; D call uncertain. Looked up from germline, CDR1 is SGHAT and CDR2 is FQNNGV. The CDR3 is made up of 14 amino acids. Trimming left V 3 bases short and J 4 bases short, with 12 bases between. The CDR3 here is CASSLSDRSTEAFF. For the CDR3, the DNA is TGTGCCAGCAGCTTGTCCGACCGGAGCACTGAAGCTTTCTTT.

The chain links TRBV18 to TRBJ1-2; D gene unclear. The CDR3 spans 13 residues. Between the trimmed V and J ends, which lost 6 bases and 4 bases, there was a span of 12 bases. Germline V lookup: CDR1 KGHSH, CDR2 LQKENI. This CDR3 is CASSVASIYGYTF. In DNA, the CDR3 is TGTGCCAGCTCGGTCGCTAGTATCTATGGCTACACCTTC.

This clone was recorded a few times. The V call is TRBV4-1, the J call TRBJ2-3; 10 positions agree with TRBD2. Trimming cost V 1 base and J 0 bases; bases outside gene matches: 4. Germline V gene sequence: CDR1 MGHRA, CDR2 YSYEKL. The CDR3 sequence is 17 residues long. Here the CDR3 DNA reads TGCGCCAGCAGCCAAGGTGTTAGCGGGAGGAGCACAGATACGCAGTATTTT. Translated: CASSQGVSGRSTDTQYF.

This chain joins TRBV14 and TRBJ2-2, with a weak D call TRBD1 (6 bases). This CDR3 has 15 amino acids. Trimming removed 8 bases from V and 6 bases from J, with 19 bases in between. CDR1 is SGHDN and CDR2 is FVKESK in the germline V gene. The CDR3 DNA reads as TGTGCCAGCTCCTTCGACAGGCCGCCGGCCGGGGAGCTGTTTTTT. As protein: CASSFDRPPAGELFF.

The rearrangement joins TRBV12-3 or TRBV12-4 to TRBJ2-1; D unclear. The CDR3 extends over 10 amino acids. V was shortened by 6 bases and J by 10 bases, with 7 bases between the two germline ends. CDR3 sequence: CASSGGEQFF. As DNA, the CDR3 is TGTGCCAGCAGCGGCGGCGAGCAGTTCTTC.

The rearrangement joins TRBV19 to TRBJ1-5; no firm D call. Germline CDR1 LNHDA, CDR2 SQIVND (reference sequence). The V end lost 4 bases, the J end lost 5 bases, and 9 bases lay between the germline ends. The CDR3 is made up of 13 amino acids. The CDR3 bases are TGTGCCAGTAGTACCGCACGGGATCAGCCCCAGCATTTT. Amino acids: CASSTARDQPQHF.

The chain combines TRBV7-9 with TRBJ2-1, with 7 positions matching TRBD1. This CDR3 region has 15 residues. J gave up 4 bases and V 1 base, and 4 bases lay outside the gene matches. The germline V gene has CDR1 SEHNR and CDR2 FQNEAQ (reference sequence). The CDR3: CASSLEGTEYNEQFF. Here the CDR3 DNA reads TGTGCCAGCAGCTTAGAAGGGACAGAGTACAATGAGCAGTTCTTC.

The V gene is TRBV5-1, the J gene TRBJ1-2; 7 bases fit TRBD1. Trimming cost V 0 bases and J 3 bases; bases outside gene matches: 17. The germline V gene encodes CDR1 SGHRS and CDR2 YFSETQ. The CDR3 has 19 amino acids. CDR3 region: CASSLARGISAPRHYGYTF. The CDR3, as DNA: TGCGCCAGCAGCTTGGCCAGGGGGATTTCGGCGCCCCGGCACTATGGCTACACCTTC.

CDR3 sequence (DNA): TGTGCCAGCAAAGAGGGGGCATCGGGAAACACCATATATTTT. Translated, it gives CASKEGASGNTIYF. The rearrangement links TRBV27 to TRBJ1-3, with 7 bases lining up with TRBD1. V trimming: 7 bases; J trimming: 4 bases; junction bases outside the gene matches: 7. This CDR3 has 14 amino acids. Germline V CDR1 and CDR2: MNHEY, SMNVEV (reference sequence).

The genes are TRBV10-1 and TRBJ2-7, with D perhaps TRBD2 (6 bases). Per the germline V gene, CDR1 is WNHNN and CDR2 is SYGVQD (reference sequence). The ends were cut back, 8 bases at V and 1 base at J, with 24 bases in the middle. The CDR3 runs to 17 residues. CDR3: CASPGVVGERKSYEQYF. The DNA for the CDR3 is TGCGCCAGCCCGGGGGTAGTTGGGGAAAGGAAATCCTACGAGCAGTACTTC.

The J gene is TRBJ2-5, the V gene TRBV7-9, with D possibly matching TRBD2 (5 bases). Germline V CDR1 and CDR2: SEHNR, FQNEAQ (reference sequence). V was trimmed by 8 bases and J by 4 bases, leaving 11 bases between them. This CDR3 region has 12 residues. CDR3 DNA sequence: TGTGCCAGCGAGGGATTAGCAGAGACCCAGTACTTC. Protein sequence: CASEGLAETQYF.

This rearrangement joins TRBV7-9 to TRBJ2-5, with 10 positions matching TRBD1. CDR3 length: 14 residues. Germline trimming cut 5 bases from V and 3 bases from J; bases unmatched to any gene: 3. In germline, CDR1 is SEHNR, CDR2 FQNEAQ (reference sequence). CDR3 protein: CASSPGTGEETQYF. For the CDR3, the DNA is TGTGCCAGCAGCCCAGGGACAGGGGAAGAGACCCAGTACTTC.

The rearrangement uses TRBV5-6 and TRBJ2-7, with D perhaps matching TRBD2 (6 bases). Germline V gene sequence: CDR1 SGHDT, CDR2 YYEEEE. V lost 3 bases, J lost 3 bases, and 10 bases lay in between. The CDR3 loop spans 13 amino acids. Written as DNA, the CDR3 is TGTGCCAGCAGCTCGGGACTTTTCTACGAGCAGTACTTC. It is translated as CASSSGLFYEQYF.

The gene calls are TRBV5-1 and TRBJ2-5; TRBD1 is a possible D gene (5 bases). The CDR3 runs 14 residues. Germline CDR1 is SGHRS and CDR2 is YFSETQ. V lost 0 bases and J 4 bases, leaving 10 bases between the germline ends. CDR3 sequence reads: CASSLDLGAETQYF. CDR3 DNA: TGCGCCAGCAGCTTGGACCTAGGGGCAGAGACCCAGTACTTC.

The chain has TRBV19 and TRBJ2-5; D may be TRBD2 (5 bases). The CDR3 covers 12 residues. V lost 5 bases to trimming and J lost 7 bases, with 11 bases between them. Germline V CDR1 and CDR2: LNHDA, SQIVND (reference sequence). CDR3 sequence (DNA): TGTGCCAGTAGTTCAATCCGGGGGACCCAGTACTTC. It yields the protein CASSSIRGTQYF.

The J gene is TRBJ1-5, the V gene TRBV12-3 or TRBV12-4, with unresolved D. The CDR3 length is 13 residues. Deletions cut 11 bases from V and 5 bases from J, with 16 bases between. For the CDR3, the DNA is TGTGCCTCTAAAGGGAGGACCGATCAGCCCCAGCATTTT. Its protein product is CASKGRTDQPQHF.

This rearrangement joins TRBV3-1 (or the pseudogene TRBV3-2) to TRBJ2-3; D is uncertain. The CDR3 runs 12 residues. CDR1 is LGHDT, CDR2 YNNKEL, per germline (reference sequence). With 4 bases removed from V and 5 bases from J, the gap between germline ends came to 7 bases. Here the CDR3 reads CASSPGGDTQYF. CDR3 DNA: TGTGCCAGCAGCCCCGGCGGAGATACGCAGTATTTT.

This clone was seen repeatedly, ten times or more. The chain is built from TRBV5-1 and TRBJ1-6; 7 nucleotides match TRBD1. Per the germline V gene, CDR1 is SGHRS and CDR2 is YFSETQ. J was trimmed by 11 bases and V by 5 bases; bases with no gene match: 7. CDR3 length equals 13 residues. CDR3 amino acids: CASRDRERTPLHF. The DNA of the CDR3 is TGCGCCAGCAGAGACAGGGAGAGGACACCCCTCCACTTT.